A single sample is the source of the 13 T cell receptor beta chains below, sequenced in a study of PD-1 blockade in classical Hodgkin lymphoma. The time point denotes: cycle 4 day 1 (C4D1), after 6 weeks of nivolumab. No patient escaped relapse after autologous stem cell transplantation, and brentuximab vedotin exposure varied. Assay: immunoSEQ multiplex PCR; the TCRdb copy retains only in-frame clones and omits some. This sample carries approximately 110,000 clones, approximately 89% of them seen once, and the ten largest clones take about 20%. The specimen was peripheral blood mononuclear cells (PBMCs), collected before the fourth cycle of nivolumab. These receptors all come from a human donor with classical Hodgkin lymphoma.

The chain has TRBV6-5 and TRBJ2-5; D unclear. The CDR3 covers 14 residues. From germline, CDR1 is MNHEY and CDR2 SVGAGI. With 5 bases removed from V and 0 bases from J, the gap between germline ends came to 10 bases. For the CDR3, the DNA is TGTGCCAGCAGTCGGACCGTGTACCAAGAGACCCAGTACTTC. Residues: CASSRTVYQETQYF.

This rearrangement joins TRBV5-1 to TRBJ2-7, with 9 bases aligning to TRBD1. CDR3 size: 16 residues. The germline gives CDR1 SGHRS, CDR2 YFSETQ. Losses at the gene ends were 0 bases for V and 3 bases for J; bases not matched to a gene: 7. The CDR3 protein is CASSLGGQGWNYEQYF. In DNA form, the CDR3 reads TGCGCCAGCAGCTTGGGGGGACAGGGATGGAACTACGAGCAGTACTTC.

This clone was observed once. The chain joins TRBV15 to TRBJ2-1; 16 nucleotides match TRBD2. CDR3 length: 19 residues. V was clipped by 0 bases and J by 4 bases; unmatched bases: 6. Germline V gene data show CDR1 as LNHNV and CDR2 as YYDKDF (reference sequence). This CDR3 is CATSRDPGTSGRVYNEQFF. CDR3 DNA sequence: TGTGCCACCAGCAGAGATCCCGGGACTAGCGGGAGGGTGTACAATGAGCAGTTCTTC.

This rearrangement joins TRBV28 to TRBJ2-3; 8 bases line up with TRBD2. This CDR3 has 15 residues. J was trimmed by 3 bases and V by 2 bases; bases with no gene match: 4. Germline CDR1 is MDHEN and CDR2 is SYDVKM. This CDR3 is CASSLRGGKTDTQYF. The CDR3 DNA is TGTGCCAGCAGTTTACGGGGGGGCAAGACAGATACGCAGTATTTT.

The CDR3 sequence: CASSLAGLTYEQYF. CDR3 DNA sequence: TGCGCCAGCAGCTTGGCAGGGCTGACCTACGAGCAGTACTTC. The genes are TRBV5-1 and TRBJ2-7; maybe TRBD1 (5 bases). Trimming stripped 0 bases from V and 2 bases from J, with 9 bases between. The CDR3 loop spans 14 amino acids. The germline gives CDR1 SGHRS, CDR2 YFSETQ.

The genes are TRBV7-9 and TRBJ2-2; 11 bases are a match to TRBD2. From germline, CDR1 is SEHNR and CDR2 FQNEAQ (reference sequence). Trimming at V came to 4 bases and at J to 6 bases, leaving 16 bases not matched to a gene. The CDR3 length is 19 residues. CDR3 coding DNA: TGTGCCAGCAGCTCAGCCAAAGGACTAGCGGGCAATCAGGCCGGGGAGCTGTTTTTT. Translated, it gives CASSSAKGLAGNQAGELFF.

This clone was found a few times. The chain has TRBV11-2 and TRBJ1-1; TRBD1 matches 7 bases. Germline lookup yields CDR1 SGHAT and CDR2 FQNNGV. CDR3 size: 12 residues. The V segment lost 2 bases and the J segment 10 bases; nucleotides outside the gene matches: 4. The CDR3 region has the DNA TGTGCCAGCAGCTTAACAGGGGTGGGAGCTTTCTTT. Protein sequence: CASSLTGVGAFF. Full variable domain (rest looked up from reference TRBV11-2 and TRBJ1-1): EAGVAQSPRYKIIEKRQSVAFWCNPISGHATLYWYQQILGQGPKLLIQFQNNGVVDDSQLPKDRFSAERLKGVDSTLKIQPAKLEDSAVYLCASSLTGVGAFFGQGTRLTVV.

J is TRBJ1-4 and V is TRBV10-2; D uncertain. CDR1 is WSHSY, CDR2 SAAADI, per germline. Trimming took 3 bases from V and 0 from J, leaving 8 bases between them. This CDR3 region has 15 residues. CDR3 bases: TGCGCCAGCAGTGACTCAGCCGCAACTAATGAAAAACTGTTTTTT. This encodes CASSDSAATNEKLFF.

This clone was seen more than once but under ten times. The CDR3: CASSLGGLTDTQYF. CDR3 coding DNA: TGTGCCAGCAGCTTAGGCGGCCTCACAGATACGCAGTATTTT. The rearrangement joins TRBV7-9 to TRBJ2-3; no clear D gene. Germline V gene sequence: CDR1 SEHNR, CDR2 FQNEAQ (reference sequence). V lost 1 base and J lost 2, with 7 bases in between. The CDR3 is made up of 14 amino acids.

The J gene is TRBJ1-5, the V gene TRBV6-6, with TRBD1 identical over 10 bases. This CDR3 has 15 residues. The germline V gene has CDR1 MNHNY and CDR2 SVGAGI (reference sequence). The junction had 2 bases not matched to a gene; V was cut back by 2 bases and J by 4 bases. CDR3 nucleotide sequence: TGTGCCAGCAGTTACGGGGGACAGGGGAATCAGCCCCAGCATTTT. This translates into CASSYGGQGNQPQHF.

The V and J genes are TRBV19 and TRBJ2-6; the D gene is possibly TRBD1 (5 bases). Germline V lookup: CDR1 LNHDA, CDR2 SQIVND (reference sequence). The CDR3 has 17 residues. Trimming stripped 4 bases from V and 2 bases from J, with 15 bases between. Written as DNA, the CDR3 is TGTGCCAGTAGTAGCAGACAGCTCGGAGCTGGGGCCAACGTCCTGACTTTC. Translated: CASSSRQLGAGANVLTF. The full variable domain, with the rest looked up from reference TRBV19 and TRBJ2-6, is DGGITQSPKYLFRKEGQNVTLSCEQNLNHDAMYWYRQDPGQGLRLIYYSQIVNDFQKGDIAEGYSVSREKKESFPLTVTSAQKNPTAFYLCASSSRQLGAGANVLTFGAGSRLTVL.

This rearrangement joins TRBV6-1 to TRBJ2-5; tentatively, D is TRBD1 or TRBD2 (5 bases each). V shed 4 bases and J shed 6 bases, with 12 bases lying between them. The germline V gene has CDR1 MNHNS and CDR2 SASEGT. The CDR3 contains 13 residues. The CDR3 here is CASSGWDAQTQYF. In DNA, the CDR3 is TGTGCCAGCAGTGGATGGGACGCCCAGACCCAGTACTTC.

With regard to this clone: Additional DNA sequences in this sample encode the identical CDR3. The chain has TRBV18 and TRBJ2-7; 7 nucleotides align to TRBD2. The ends lost 1 base at V and 1 base at J; junction bases unmatched: 4. This CDR3 is built from 15 residues. Germline lookup yields CDR1 KGHSH and CDR2 LQKENI. Written as DNA, the CDR3 is TGTGCCAGCTCACCACTGTCGGGGGGTTCCTACGAGCAGTACTTC. Residues: CASSPLSGGSYEQYF.